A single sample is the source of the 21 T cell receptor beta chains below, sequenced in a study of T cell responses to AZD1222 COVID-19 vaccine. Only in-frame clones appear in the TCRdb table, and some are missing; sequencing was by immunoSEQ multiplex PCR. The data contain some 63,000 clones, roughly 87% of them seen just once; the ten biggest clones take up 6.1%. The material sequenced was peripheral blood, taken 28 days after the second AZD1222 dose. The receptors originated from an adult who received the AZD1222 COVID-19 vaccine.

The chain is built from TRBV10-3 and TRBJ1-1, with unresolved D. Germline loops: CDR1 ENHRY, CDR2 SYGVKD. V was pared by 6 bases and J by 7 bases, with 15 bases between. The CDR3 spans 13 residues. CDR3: CAIRKDRPDEAFF. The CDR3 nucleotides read TGTGCCATCAGAAAGGACCGTCCTGATGAAGCTTTCTTT.

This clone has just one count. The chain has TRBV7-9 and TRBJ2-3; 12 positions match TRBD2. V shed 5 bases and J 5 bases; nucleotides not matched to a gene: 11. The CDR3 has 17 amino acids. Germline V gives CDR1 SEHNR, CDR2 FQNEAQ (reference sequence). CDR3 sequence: CASSPRASGRAKDTQYF. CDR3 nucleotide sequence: TGTGCCAGCAGCCCCAGAGCTAGCGGGAGGGCCAAAGATACGCAGTATTTT.

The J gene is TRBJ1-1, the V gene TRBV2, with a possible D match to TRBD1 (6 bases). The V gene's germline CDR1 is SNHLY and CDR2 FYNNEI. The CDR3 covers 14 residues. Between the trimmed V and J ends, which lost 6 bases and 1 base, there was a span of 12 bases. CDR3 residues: CASRKTGTNTEAFF. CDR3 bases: TGTGCCAGCAGGAAAACAGGGACGAACACTGAAGCTTTCTTT.

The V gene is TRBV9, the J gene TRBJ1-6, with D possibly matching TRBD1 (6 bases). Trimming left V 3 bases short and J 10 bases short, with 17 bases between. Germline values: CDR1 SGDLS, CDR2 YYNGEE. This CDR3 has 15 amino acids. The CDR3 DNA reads TGTGCCAGCAGCGCCGAACAGGGATTCGACTCACCCCTCCACTTT. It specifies CASSAEQGFDSPLHF. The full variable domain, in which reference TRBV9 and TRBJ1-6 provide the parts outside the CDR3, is DSGVTQTPKHLITATGQRVTLRCSPRSGDLSVYWYQQSLDQGLQFLIQYYNGEERAKGNILERFSAQQFPDLHSELNLSSLELGDSALYFCASSAEQGFDSPLHFGNGTRLTVT.

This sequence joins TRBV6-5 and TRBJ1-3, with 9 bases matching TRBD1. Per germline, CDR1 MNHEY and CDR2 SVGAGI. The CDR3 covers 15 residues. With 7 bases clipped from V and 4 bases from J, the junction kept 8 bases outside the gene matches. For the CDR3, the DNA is TGTGCCAGCACGATCCTACAGGGGGCGGGAAACACCATATATTTT. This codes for CASTILQGAGNTIYF.

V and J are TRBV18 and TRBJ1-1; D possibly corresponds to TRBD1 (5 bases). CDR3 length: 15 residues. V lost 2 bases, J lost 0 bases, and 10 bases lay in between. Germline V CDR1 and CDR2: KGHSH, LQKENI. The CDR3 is CASSPLTEVNTEAFF. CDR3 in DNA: TGTGCCAGCTCACCATTGACAGAGGTGAACACTGAAGCTTTCTTT. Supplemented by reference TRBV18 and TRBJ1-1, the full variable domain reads NAGVMQNPRHLVRRRGQEARLRCSPMKGHSHVYWYRQLPEEGLKFMVYLQKENIIDESGMPKERFSAEFPKEGPSILRIQQVVRGDSAAYFCASSPLTEVNTEAFFGQGTRLTVV.

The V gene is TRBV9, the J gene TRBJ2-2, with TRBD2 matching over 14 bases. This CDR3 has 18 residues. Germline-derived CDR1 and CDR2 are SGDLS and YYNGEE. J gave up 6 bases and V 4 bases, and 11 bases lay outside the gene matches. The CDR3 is CASSSGLAGGSWSGELFF. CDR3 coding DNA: TGTGCCAGCAGCTCAGGACTAGCGGGGGGCTCATGGTCCGGGGAGCTGTTTTTT.

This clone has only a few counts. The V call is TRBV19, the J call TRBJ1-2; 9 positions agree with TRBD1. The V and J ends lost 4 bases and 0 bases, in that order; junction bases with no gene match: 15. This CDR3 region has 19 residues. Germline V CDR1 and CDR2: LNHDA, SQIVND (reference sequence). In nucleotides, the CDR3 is TGTGCCAGTAGTAGATTGGTGGGTAAGACAGGGGGGACTAACTATGGCTACACCTTC. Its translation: CASSRLVGKTGGTNYGYTF.

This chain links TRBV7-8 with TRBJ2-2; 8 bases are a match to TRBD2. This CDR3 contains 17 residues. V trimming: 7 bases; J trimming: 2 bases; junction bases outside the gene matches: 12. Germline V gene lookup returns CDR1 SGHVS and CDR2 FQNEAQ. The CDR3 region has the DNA TGTGCCAGCACTTTACTGTCTAGCGGGTTAAACACCGGGGAGCTGTTTTTT. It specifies CASTLLSSGLNTGELFF.

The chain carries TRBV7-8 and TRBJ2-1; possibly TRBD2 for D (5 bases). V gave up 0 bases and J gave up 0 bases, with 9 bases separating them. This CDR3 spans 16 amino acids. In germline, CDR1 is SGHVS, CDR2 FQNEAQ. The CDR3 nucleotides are TGTGCCAGCAGCTTAGCCCGAGGGAGCTCCTACAATGAGCAGTTCTTC. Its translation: CASSLARGSSYNEQFF.

The CDR3 here is CASSPSGSDGSPLHF. Here the CDR3 DNA reads TGCGCCAGCAGCCCATCGGGGAGTGACGGCTCACCCCTCCACTTT. The chain couples TRBV5-1 to TRBJ1-6; D remains ambiguous. CDR1 and CDR2 from the germline V gene are SGHRS and YFSETQ. The CDR3 runs 15 residues. Trimming removed 4 bases from V and 10 bases from J, with 18 bases in between.

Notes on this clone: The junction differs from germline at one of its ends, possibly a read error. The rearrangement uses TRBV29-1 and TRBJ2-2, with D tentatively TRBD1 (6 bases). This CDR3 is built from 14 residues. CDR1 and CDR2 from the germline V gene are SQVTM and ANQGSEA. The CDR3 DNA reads TGCAGCGTATCAGGGGCTTCCAACATCGGGGAGCTGTTTTTT. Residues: CSVSGASNIGELFF.

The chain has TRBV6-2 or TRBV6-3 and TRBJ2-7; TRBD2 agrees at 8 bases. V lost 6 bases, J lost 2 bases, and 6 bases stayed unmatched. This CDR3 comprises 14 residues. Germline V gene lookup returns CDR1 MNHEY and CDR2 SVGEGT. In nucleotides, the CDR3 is TGTGCCAGCAGACCTAGCGGGTCGCCCTACGAGCAGTACTTC. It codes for CASRPSGSPYEQYF.

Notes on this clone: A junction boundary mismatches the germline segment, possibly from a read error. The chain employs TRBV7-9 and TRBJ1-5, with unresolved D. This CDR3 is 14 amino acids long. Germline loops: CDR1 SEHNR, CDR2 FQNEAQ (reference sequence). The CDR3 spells CASSLALQDQPQLF. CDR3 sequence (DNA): TGTGCCAGCAGCTTAGCGCTCCAGGATCAGCCCCAGCTTTTT.

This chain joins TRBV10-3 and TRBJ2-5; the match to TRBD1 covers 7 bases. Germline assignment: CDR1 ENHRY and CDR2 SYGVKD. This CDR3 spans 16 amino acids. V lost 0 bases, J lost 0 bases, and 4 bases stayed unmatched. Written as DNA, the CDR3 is TGTGCCATCAGTGAGTCGACAGGGAAGTACCAAGAGACCCAGTACTTC. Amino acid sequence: CAISESTGKYQETQYF.

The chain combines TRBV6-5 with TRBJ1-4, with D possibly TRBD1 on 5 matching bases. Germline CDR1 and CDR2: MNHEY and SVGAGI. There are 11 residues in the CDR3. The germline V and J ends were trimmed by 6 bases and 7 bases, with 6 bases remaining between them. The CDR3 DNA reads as TGTGCCAGCAGGAGGGGTGAAAAACTGTTTTTT. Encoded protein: CASRRGEKLFF.

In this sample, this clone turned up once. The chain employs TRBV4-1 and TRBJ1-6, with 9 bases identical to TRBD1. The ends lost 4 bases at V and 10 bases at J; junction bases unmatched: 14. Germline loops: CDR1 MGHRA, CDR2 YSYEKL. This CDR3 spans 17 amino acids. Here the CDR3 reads CASSRNTGGGFGSPLHF. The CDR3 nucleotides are TGCGCCAGCAGCCGGAACACAGGGGGCGGATTTGGATCACCCCTCCACTTT.

DNA of the CDR3: TGTGCCAGTACCCTGGGGAAAGTCGGGGGCAATGAGCAGTTCTTC. Translating gives CASTLGKVGGNEQFF. The chain joins TRBV19 to TRBJ2-1; possibly TRBD2 for D (6 bases). With 7 bases removed from V and 6 bases from J, the gap between germline ends came to 19 bases. The length of the CDR3 is 15 residues. Germline values: CDR1 LNHDA, CDR2 SQIVND (reference sequence).

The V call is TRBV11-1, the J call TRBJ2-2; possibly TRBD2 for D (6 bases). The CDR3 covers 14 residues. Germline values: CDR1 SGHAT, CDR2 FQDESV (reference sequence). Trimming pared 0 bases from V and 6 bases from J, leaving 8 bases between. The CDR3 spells CASSLARRAGELFF. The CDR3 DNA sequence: TGTGCCAGCAGCTTAGCACGGAGGGCCGGGGAGCTGTTTTTT.

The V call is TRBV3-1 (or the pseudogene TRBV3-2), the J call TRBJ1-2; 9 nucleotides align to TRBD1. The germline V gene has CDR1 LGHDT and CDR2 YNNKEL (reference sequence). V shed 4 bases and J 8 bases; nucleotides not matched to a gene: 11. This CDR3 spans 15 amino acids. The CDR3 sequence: CASSLGQGPLWGYTF. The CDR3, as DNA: TGTGCCAGCAGCCTCGGACAGGGGCCCCTATGGGGCTACACCTTC.

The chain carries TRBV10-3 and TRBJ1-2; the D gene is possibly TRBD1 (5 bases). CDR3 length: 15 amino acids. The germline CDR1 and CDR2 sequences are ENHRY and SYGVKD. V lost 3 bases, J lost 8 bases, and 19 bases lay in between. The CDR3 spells CAISDKYRGPGGYTF. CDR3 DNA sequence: TGTGCCATCAGTGACAAGTATCGGGGCCCGGGAGGCTACACCTTC.